This T cell receptor (beta chain) was captured by sequencing in a study of blood T cells in healthy people across ages. This clonotype was seen more than once but under ten times. Investigators took 8 to 10 milliliters of peripheral blood from every donor. Then a second PCR, running roughly 7 to 11 cycles, was carried out with a sample-barcoded 5' primer and a J-beta primer mix. A single record per CDR3 protein comes from TCRdb applying MiXCR to the 5' RACE reads. Of approximately 670,000 distinct CDR3 sequences in the sample, roughly 43% were seen once. Trimming left V 8 bases short and J 8 bases short, with 12 bases between. This CDR3 is built from 12 residues. The germline CDR1 and CDR2 sequences are MNHNS and SASEGT.

The origin of this receptor is a man at least 80 years old in good health. Sequencing input: blood. V is TRBV6-1 and J is TRBJ1-4; D gene ambiguous. CDR3 amino acids: CASGPLQEKLFF. CDR3 DNA: TGTGCCAGCGGCCCCCTTCAGGAAAAACTGTTTTTT.